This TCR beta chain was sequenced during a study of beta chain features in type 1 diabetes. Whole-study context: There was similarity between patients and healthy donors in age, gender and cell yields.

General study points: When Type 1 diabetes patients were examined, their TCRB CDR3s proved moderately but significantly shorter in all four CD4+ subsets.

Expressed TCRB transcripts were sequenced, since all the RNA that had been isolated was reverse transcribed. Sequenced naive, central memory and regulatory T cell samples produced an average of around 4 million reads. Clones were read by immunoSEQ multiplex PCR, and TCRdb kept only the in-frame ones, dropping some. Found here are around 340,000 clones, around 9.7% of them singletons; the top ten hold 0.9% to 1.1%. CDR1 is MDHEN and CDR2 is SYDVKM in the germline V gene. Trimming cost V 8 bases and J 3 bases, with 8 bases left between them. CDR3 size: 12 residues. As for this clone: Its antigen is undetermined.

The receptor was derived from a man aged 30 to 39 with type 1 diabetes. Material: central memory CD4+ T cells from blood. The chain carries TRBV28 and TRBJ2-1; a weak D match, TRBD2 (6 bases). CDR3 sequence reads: CASGGIYNEQFF. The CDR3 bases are TGTGCCAGCGGGGGGATCTACAATGAGCAGTTCTTC.